These T cell receptor beta chains were read from a single sample in a study of blood T cell repertoires in COVID-19. Method: immunoSEQ multiplex PCR; TCRdb's copy keeps in-frame clones and lacks some. The sample has 400,000 to 500,000 clones, approximately 90% seen once; the top ten hold more than 1.4%. Input material: peripheral blood. Receptors originate from a young woman with active or convalescent COVID-19. CDR3s leave out the opening cysteine and the closing phenylalanine or tryptophan. Each record gives: V gene, J gene, clone size, CDR3 protein. Clone size appears in some rows only: once, few, many, or a class for an expanded clone.

>TRBV14|TRBJ1-1|.
ASSQDLGYEAF
>TRBV19|TRBJ1-5|once
ASSISYGTGGVQPQH
>TRBV7-9|TRBJ1-2|.
ASSPSQGAGYT
>TRBV19|TRBJ2-1|.
ASSIGTSDYNEQF
>TRBV27|TRBJ2-7|.
ASSLGRGPAYEQY
>TRBV29-1|TRBJ1-2|.
SGDDLSTPGGYT
>TRBV19|TRBJ1-5|.
ASSGGQGNQPQH
>TRBV4-1|TRBJ2-7|.
ASSQDDRGYEQY
>TRBV5-4|TRBJ1-4|.
ASSSAGTGGEKLF
>TRBV5-1|TRBJ2-7|.
ASSRSSGSHEQY
>TRBV19|TRBJ1-2|once
ASTIEEQGVYGYT
>TRBV18|TRBJ2-2|.
ASSPSLAGAGTGELF
>TRBV19|TRBJ2-7|once
ASSARTGDYEQY
>TRBV10-1|TRBJ2-2|once
ASSTLRTSGDGELF
>TRBV7-9|TRBJ2-2|once
ASSLGAPTNTGELF
>TRBV5-4|TRBJ2-5|.
ASGKERGGKETQY
>TRBV28|TRBJ2-7|.
ASSYLAEREVTYEQY
>TRBV6-5|TRBJ1-1|once
ASSYSARQNTEAF
>TRBV24-1|TRBJ2-3|.
ATSAGQRVADTQY
>TRBV3-1/TRBV3-2|TRBJ2-1|.
ASSRGQVNEQF
>TRBV6-5|TRBJ1-2|.
ASSYSGWRDGYT
>TRBV19|TRBJ1-1|.
ASSSGTGMNTEAF
>TRBV29-1|TRBJ2-7|.
SVERTSWHEQY
>TRBV2|TRBJ2-5|once
ASMAERGQETQY
>TRBV18|TRBJ2-2|.
ASSPPGTGPTGELF
>TRBV7-9|TRBJ2-7|.
ASSLPGIPEY
>TRBV19|TRBJ2-5|.
ASSFTQETQY
>TRBV5-1|TRBJ2-2|once
ASSLVASGRVSTGELF
>TRBV3-1/TRBV3-2|TRBJ2-1|.
ASSQDGRVAPEQF
>TRBV2|TRBJ2-3|few
ASSFNPERTSGVTDTQY
>TRBV5-5|TRBJ2-5|once
ASSRTGDHKETQY
>TRBV9|TRBJ1-3|.
ASSVEPNYSGNTIY
>TRBV18|TRBJ2-3|.
ASSLREGPDTQY
>TRBV18|TRBJ2-7|.
ASSPGTGGAEQY
>TRBV5-1|TRBJ2-3|.
ASSRYRVDTDTQY
>TRBV14|TRBJ1-1|.
ASSQYQGLSEAF
>TRBV4-1|TRBJ2-2|.
ASSQDSRMNTGELF
>TRBV6-5|TRBJ1-2|.
ASSYGGSGNYGYT
>TRBV5-8|TRBJ1-5|.
ASSIRGDSNQPQH
>TRBV6-6|TRBJ1-5|.
ASRDTGGGGNQPQH
>TRBV28|TRBJ1-5|.
ASSLRTGGGNSNQPQH